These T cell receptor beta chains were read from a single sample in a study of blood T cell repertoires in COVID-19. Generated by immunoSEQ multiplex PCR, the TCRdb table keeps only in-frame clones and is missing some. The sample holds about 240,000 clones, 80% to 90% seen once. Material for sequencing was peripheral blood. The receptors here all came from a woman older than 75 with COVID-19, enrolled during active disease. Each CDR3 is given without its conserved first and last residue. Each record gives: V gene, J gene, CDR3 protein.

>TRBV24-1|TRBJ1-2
ATSDQGSGGDYGYT
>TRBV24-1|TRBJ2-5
ATSDTASLETQY
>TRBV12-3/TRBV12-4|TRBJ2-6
ASRTDRANVLT
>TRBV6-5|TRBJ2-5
ASSSRPQETQY
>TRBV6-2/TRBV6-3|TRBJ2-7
ASSYTGSYYEQY
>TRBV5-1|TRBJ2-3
ASSLAPGSTDTQY
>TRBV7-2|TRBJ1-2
ASSSRGLYGYT
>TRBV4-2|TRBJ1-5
ASRLTGQGAQPQH
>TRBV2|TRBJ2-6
ASSDERSGANVLT
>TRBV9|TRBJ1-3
ASSVDPGVGNTIY
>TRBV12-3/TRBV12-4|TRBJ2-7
ASSPTSLYEQY
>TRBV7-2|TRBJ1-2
ASSLQAQGMGGYT
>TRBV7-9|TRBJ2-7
ASRVAGEFEQY
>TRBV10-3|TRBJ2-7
AISLTPKEDEQY
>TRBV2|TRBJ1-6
ASREETNSPLH
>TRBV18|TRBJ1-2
ASSPPSLSGGEYGYT
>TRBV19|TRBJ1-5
ASSIGEYSNQPQH
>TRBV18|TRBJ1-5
ASSPPGNNQPQH
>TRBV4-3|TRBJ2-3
ASSQGAAGGSTTDTQY
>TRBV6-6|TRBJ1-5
ASSYEARDQPQH
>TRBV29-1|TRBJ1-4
SVVGTGHDNEKLF
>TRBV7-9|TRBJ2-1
ASSKTSGSYEQF
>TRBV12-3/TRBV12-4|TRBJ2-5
ASSLFARETQY
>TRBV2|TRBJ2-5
ASSGQGRETQY
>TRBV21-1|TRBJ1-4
ASSKVRDRGYEKLF
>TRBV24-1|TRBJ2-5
ATSDYRGETQY
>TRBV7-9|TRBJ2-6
ASSFGDRAGANVLT
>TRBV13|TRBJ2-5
ASSFRHLGETQY
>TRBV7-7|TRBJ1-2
ASSSDYNQGFGYGYT
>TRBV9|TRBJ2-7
ASSVATAGVYEQY
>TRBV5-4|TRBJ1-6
ASSLDRANSPLH
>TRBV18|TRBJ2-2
ASSPFQGDTGELF
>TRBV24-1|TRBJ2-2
ATSDSPSAGRGGTGELF
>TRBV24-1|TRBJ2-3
ATSDRGGPAPDTQY
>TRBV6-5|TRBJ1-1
ASSYSRLNTEAF
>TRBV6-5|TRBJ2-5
ASSTGTGVETQY
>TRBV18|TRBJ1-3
ASSPDSSGNTIY
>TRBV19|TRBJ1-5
ASSRGHERANQPQH
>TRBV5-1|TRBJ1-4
ASSQGRLGSEKLF
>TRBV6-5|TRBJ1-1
ASRGLLADTEAF
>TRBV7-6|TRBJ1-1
ASSIGQGETEAF
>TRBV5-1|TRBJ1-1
ASSLSWTGGKVQGVSAEAF
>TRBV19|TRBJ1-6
ASSMGRGSSPLH
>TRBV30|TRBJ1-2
AWSLQGTFYGYT
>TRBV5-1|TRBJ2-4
ASSFGQTNVAKNIQY
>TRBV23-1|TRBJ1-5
GIPGGQPQH